The next 29 T cell receptor beta chains were all read from a single sample in a study of T cells in Graves' hyperthyroidism and ophthalmopathy (dated by TCRdb to 2018 to 2020). The library was prepared using multiplex PCR. Sequenced on an Illumina HiSeq 2000. TCR beta CDR3 regions were amplified from RNA transcripts. A first-round RT-PCR of the TCR CDR3 used the HTBI primer set with the Qiagen OneStep RT-PCR kit. TCRdb itself trimmed the public reads at Q25 with fastp, ran MiXCR and retained productive beta chains. Rows are combined by CDR3 protein, so each entry shows the most common genes and DNA. The sample profile shows 450,000 to 700,000 distinct CDR3 sequences; roughly 50% of them were found once. The ten largest clones represent around 20% of the sample. The sequenced sample was peripheral blood or thyroid tissue (not recorded which). Receptors originate from an adult woman with Graves' disease, either hyperthyroidism or ophthalmopathy (not recorded which).

The table lists this clonotype with many counts. This chain joins TRBV5-1 and TRBJ2-7; D unclear. The CDR3 extends over 14 amino acids. Germline V gene data show CDR1 as SGHRS and CDR2 as YFSETQ. The V and J ends lost 5 bases and 0 bases respectively, with 12 bases between them. Here the CDR3 reads CASSLRWGSYEQYF. CDR3 sequence (DNA): TGCGCCAGCAGTTTGAGATGGGGCTCCTACGAGCAGTACTTC.

In regard to this clonotype: This CDR3 is missing its conserved last phenylalanine or tryptophan, likely due to a read error. The DNA is omitted, as the CDR3 cannot be located on it reliably, and the CDR3 follows TCRdb's listing. This chain joins TRBV20-1 and TRBJ1-1; TRBD1, the table's D call, lacks a check against the DNA. The germline V gene encodes CDR1 DFQATT and CDR2 SNEGSKA (reference sequence). Termini included, the CDR3 measures 9 amino acids. This CDR3 is CSAFKGGGY.

This chain links TRBV11-1 with TRBJ1-1, with 9 bases that match TRBD1. From germline, CDR1 is SGHAT and CDR2 FQDESV (reference sequence). V shed 4 bases and J 3 bases; nucleotides not matched to a gene: 9. The CDR3 spans 16 residues. CDR3 sequence: CASSSPLTGGHTEAFF. The CDR3 DNA reads as TGTGCCAGCAGCTCACCGCTGACAGGGGGGCACACTGAAGCTTTCTTT.

Worth noting for this clonotype: Possible read error: a much larger clone is one base away. CDR3 amino acids: CVSSYSPGVDSPLHF. The DNA for the CDR3 is TGTGTCAGCAGTTACTCCCCAGGGGTCGATTCACCCCTCCACTTT. The gene calls are TRBV6-6 and TRBJ1-6; possible D gene TRBD1, 6 bases. Germline V CDR1 and CDR2: MNHNY, SVGAGI (reference sequence). The CDR3 runs to 15 residues.

This clonotype came up once. This chain uses TRBV9 with TRBJ1-6; no reliable D call. The CDR3 contains 14 residues. CDR1 is SGDLS, CDR2 YYNGEE, per germline. The V end lost 3 bases, the J end lost 7 bases, and 11 bases lay between the germline ends. The CDR3 nucleotides read TGTGCCAGCAGCGCGGCAAAAGAGAATTCACCCCTCCACTTT. This sequence encodes CASSAAKENSPLHF. The whole variable domain, remainder taken from reference TRBV9 and TRBJ1-6, is DSGVTQTPKHLITATGQRVTLRCSPRSGDLSVYWYQQSLDQGLQFLIQYYNGEERAKGNILERFSAQQFPDLHSELNLSSLELGDSALYFCASSAAKENSPLHFGNGTRLTVT.

The J gene is TRBJ1-3, the V gene TRBV29-1, with D hard to call. This CDR3 has 12 amino acids. The V and J ends lost 4 bases and 7 bases respectively, with 11 bases between them. CDR1 and CDR2 from the germline V gene are SQVTM and ANQGSEA. The CDR3 region is CSVAYQRNTIYF. The CDR3 region has the DNA TGCAGCGTTGCATACCAACGGAACACCATATATTTT. Together with reference TRBV29-1 and TRBJ1-3, the CDR3 gives the full variable domain: SAVISQKPSRDICQRGTSLTIQCQVDSQVTMMFWYRQQPGQSLTLIATANQGSEATYESGFVIDKFPISRPNLTFSTLTVSNMSPEDSSIYLCSVAYQRNTIYFGEGSWLTVV.

There are many counts of this clonotype. J is TRBJ2-7 and V is TRBV15; D ambiguous. This CDR3 region has 13 residues. Germline V CDR1 and CDR2: LNHNV, YYDKDF (reference sequence). V was trimmed by 0 bases and J by 2 bases, leaving 5 bases between them. The CDR3 here is CATSRDGPYEQYF. For the CDR3, the DNA is TGTGCCACCAGCAGAGATGGTCCCTACGAGCAGTACTTC.

This clonotype was observed many times. The gene calls are TRBV20-1 and TRBJ1-1; D not certain. The CDR3 contains 10 residues. Germline CDR1 DFQATT, CDR2 SNEGSKA (reference sequence). The CDR3 spells CMPLNTEAFF. The CDR3 coding sequence is TGCATGCCGTTGAACACTGAAGCTTTCTTT.

This clonotype was recorded at least ten times. This chain connects TRBV14 to TRBJ2-5; the match to TRBD1 covers 7 bases. This CDR3 spans 12 amino acids. In germline, CDR1 is SGHDN, CDR2 FVKESK. V lost 6 bases to trimming and J lost 5 bases; unmatched junction nucleotides: 3. The CDR3 bases are TGTGCCAGCAGACTACAGGGGGAGACCCAGTACTTC. Its protein is CASRLQGETQYF. Full variable domain (rest looked up from reference TRBV14 and TRBJ2-5): EAGVTQFPSHSVIEKGQTVTLRCDPISGHDNLYWYRRVMGKEIKFLLHFVKESKQDESGMPNNRFLAERTGGTYSTLKVQPAELEDSGVYFCASRLQGETQYFGPGTRLLVL.

The CDR3 here is CASSAITGGSNQPQHF. The DNA of the CDR3 is TGTGCCAGCAGTGCTATAACAGGGGGTAGCAATCAGCCCCAGCATTTT. The rearrangement uses TRBV25-1 and TRBJ1-5, with 8 bases identical to TRBD1. With V trimmed by 4 bases and J by 0 bases, 5 bases remained unmatched. Germline V gene data show CDR1 as MGHDK and CDR2 as SYGVNS. The CDR3 has 16 residues.

To note about this clonotype: Given a much more abundant clone one base away, this may be a read error. The V gene is TRBV12-3 or TRBV12-4, the J gene TRBJ2-2, with a tentative D call TRBD1 (6 bases). The CDR3 loop spans 14 amino acids. Trimming cost V 8 bases and J 1 base, with 11 bases left between them. CDR3 in DNA: TGTGCCAGCCTCGTGACAGGGAACACCGGGGAGCTGTTTTTT. It translates to CASLVTGNTGELFF.

This clonotype was seen many times. The V gene is TRBV5-1, the J gene TRBJ1-1; a possible D gene is TRBD1 (6 bases). The germline V gene encodes CDR1 SGHRS and CDR2 YFSETQ. CDR3 length: 14 residues. Trimming left V 4 bases short and J 1 base short, with 11 bases between. Written as DNA, the CDR3 is TGCGCCAGCAGCGCGGACAGACCGAACACTGAAGCTTTCTTT. As protein: CASSADRPNTEAFF.

This chain links TRBV10-3 with TRBJ1-5; 9 nucleotides agree with TRBD1. Germline CDR1 and CDR2: ENHRY and SYGVKD. The CDR3 is 13 amino acids. V dropped 6 bases and J dropped 11; count of bases not matched to a gene: 8. As DNA, the CDR3 is TGTGCCATCAGCGCCTCCGGGACAGGGTCCCAGCATTTT. Residues: CAISASGTGSQHF.

The chain employs TRBV10-3 and TRBJ1-5; D is unclear. The CDR3 covers 12 residues. Trimming removed 8 bases from V and 4 bases from J, with 9 bases in between. Germline V gene data show CDR1 as ENHRY and CDR2 as SYGVKD. The DNA of the CDR3 is TGTGCCATCGCCCGGCCAAATCAGCCCCAGCATTTT. Protein: CAIARPNQPQHF.

Comments on this clonotype: Relative to the germline gene, one junction end is altered; a read error may explain this. The V call is TRBV7-2, the J call TRBJ2-7, with 8 positions matching TRBD2. The CDR3 is 14 residues long. Per the germline V gene, CDR1 is SGHTA and CDR2 is FQGNSA. This CDR3 reads CASSFLAGTSPLNF. CDR3 nucleotides: TGTGCCAGCAGCTTCTTAGCGGGGACCAGCCCACTCAACTTC.

The chain carries TRBV7-2 and TRBJ1-2; 7 bases align to TRBD1. Unmatched junction bases numbered 16, after V lost 5 bases and J lost 4 bases. CDR3 length: 17 residues. Per the germline V gene, CDR1 is SGHTA and CDR2 is FQGNSA. The CDR3 loop reads CASSPPRRDSNLYGYTF. DNA of the CDR3: TGTGCCAGCAGCCCCCCGCGACGGGACAGCAACCTCTATGGCTACACCTTC. Full variable domain (rest looked up from reference TRBV7-2 and TRBJ1-2): GAGVSQSPSNKVTEKGKDVELRCDPISGHTALYWYRQSLGQGLEFLIYFQGNSAPDKSGLPSDRFSAERTGGSVSTLTIQRTQQEDSAVYLCASSPPRRDSNLYGYTFGSGTRLTVV.

The chain carries TRBV11-2 and TRBJ2-5; perhaps TRBD2 as D (6 bases). The CDR3 covers 14 residues. Germline values: CDR1 SGHAT, CDR2 FQNNGV. V lost 3 bases, J lost 5 bases, and 13 bases lay in between. The CDR3, as DNA: TGTGCCAGCAGCTTGGGGAGGTCAGAGGAGACCCAGTACTTC. Its translation is CASSLGRSEETQYF.

The chain carries TRBV15 and TRBJ2-2, with D unclear. Germline values: CDR1 LNHNV, CDR2 YYDKDF (reference sequence). The CDR3 length is 18 residues. The ends were cut back, 3 bases at V and 0 bases at J, with 17 bases in the middle. CDR3 loop: CATSSLIPSIANTGELFF. The CDR3 DNA follows: TGTGCCACCAGCAGCTTGATTCCGAGTATCGCGAACACCGGGGAGCTGTTTTTT.

V is TRBV15 and J is TRBJ1-5; 10 nucleotides agree with TRBD1. With V trimmed by 6 bases and J by 6 bases, 5 bases remained unmatched. The germline V gene encodes CDR1 LNHNV and CDR2 YYDKDF (reference sequence). The CDR3 consists of 14 residues. The CDR3 coding sequence is TGTGCCACCAGGGAGACAGGGGGCGGTCAGCCCCAGCATTTT. This codes for CATRETGGGQPQHF.

The chain has TRBV12-3 or TRBV12-4 and TRBJ1-2; D gene uncertain. The ends were cut back, 1 base at V and 9 bases at J, with 12 bases in the middle. The CDR3 extends over 13 amino acids. Here the CDR3 reads CASSLGTGKSYTF. DNA of the CDR3: TGTGCCAGCAGTTTAGGAACGGGGAAGAGCTACACCTTC.

This clonotype has ten or more counts. The CDR3 DNA is TGCAGTGCTAGAGTCCAGGGGACCGGGGAGCTGTTTTTT. Translated: CSARVQGTGELFF. The chain couples TRBV20-1 to TRBJ2-2, with D possibly TRBD1 on 6 matching bases. V lost 1 base, J lost 5 bases, and 8 bases lay in between. The CDR3 is 13 residues long. The germline CDR1 and CDR2 sequences are DFQATT and SNEGSKA (reference sequence).

This clonotype showed up many times. V and J are TRBV7-2 and TRBJ1-2, with TRBD1 matching 7 bases. The length of the CDR3 is 13 residues. Per germline, CDR1 SGHTA and CDR2 FQGNSA. J was trimmed by 8 bases and V by 8 bases; bases with no gene match: 11. This chain's CDR3 is CASARGGKPGYTF. Written as DNA, the CDR3 is TGTGCCAGCGCCAGGGGGGGAAAGCCGGGCTACACCTTC.

The sample holds many counts of this clonotype. V is TRBV25-1 and J is TRBJ2-7; D assignment may be TRBD1 or TRBD2 (5 bases each). Trimming cost V 2 bases and J 7 bases, with 15 bases left between them. Per the germline V gene, CDR1 is MGHDK and CDR2 is SYGVNS. This CDR3 comprises 14 residues. Written as DNA, the CDR3 is TGTGCCAGCAGTGAAGAGGGGCCCTGGAGTGAGCAGTACTTC. Protein: CASSEEGPWSEQYF.

J is TRBJ2-5 and V is TRBV12-3 or TRBV12-4; unclear D gene. CDR3 length: 14 residues. Trimming took 5 bases from V and 3 from J, leaving 13 bases between them. CDR3 bases: TGTGCCAGCAGTGACGGTGAAGAGGAAGAGACCCAGTACTTC. The encoded protein is CASSDGEEEETQYF.

CDR3 in amino acids: CAIRGQGVDFKNTEAFF. In nucleotides, the CDR3 is TGTGCCATCAGGGGACAGGGGGTGGATTTTAAGAACACTGAAGCTTTCTTT. The chain combines TRBV10-3 with TRBJ1-1; 11 positions agree with TRBD1. Trimming cost V 6 bases and J 1 base; bases outside gene matches: 10. The germline V gene has CDR1 ENHRY and CDR2 SYGVKD. The CDR3 spans 17 residues.

In the case of this clonotype: The junction does not match germline at one end; this may be a read error. The chain employs TRBV30 and TRBJ1-1; D ambiguous. The CDR3 has 15 amino acids. CDR1 and CDR2 (germline): GTSNPN, SVGIG (reference sequence). This chain's CDR3 is CAWSVGTVMNTEVFF. In DNA, the CDR3 is TGTGCCTGGAGTGTGGGAACGGTAATGAACACTGAAGTTTTCTTT.

This clonotype was observed many times. The chain couples TRBV5-1 to TRBJ1-2; 7 nucleotides agree with TRBD1. Germline CDR1 and CDR2: SGHRS and YFSETQ. V dropped 4 bases and J dropped 3; count of bases not matched to a gene: 3. The CDR3 has 13 residues. CDR3 nucleotides: TGCGCCAGCAGCGGGGGACAGTACTATGGCTACACCTTC. As protein: CASSGGQYYGYTF.

This clonotype was detected only a few times. The V and J genes are TRBV27 and TRBJ2-7, with TRBD2 matching 9 bases. J lost 2 bases, V lost 3 bases, and 11 bases had no gene match. Per the germline V gene, CDR1 is MNHEY and CDR2 is SMNVEV (reference sequence). This CDR3 is built from 17 residues. The CDR3 loop is CASSFRSGLAGPYEQYF. Written as DNA, the CDR3 is TGTGCCAGCAGTTTCCGTTCGGGGCTAGCGGGACCCTACGAGCAGTACTTC.

This clonotype was seen many times. The rearrangement uses TRBV4-2 and TRBJ2-7, with D unclear. The CDR3 is 12 residues long. The ends were cut back, 3 bases at V and 5 bases at J, with 8 bases in the middle. Germline V gene data show CDR1 as LGHNA and CDR2 as YNFKEQ. CDR3 amino acids: CASSHAPNEQYF. DNA of the CDR3: TGTGCCAGCAGCCATGCGCCCAACGAGCAGTACTTC.